This T cell receptor beta chain was sequenced in a study of cytomegalovirus exposure and HLA in healthy donors (TCRdb year 2017). At the level of the whole study: An earlier analysis of several hundred of the donors reported under 300 Gb of sequence data and around 110 million unique TCR beta sequences obtained from 180 million or so T cells. The study aimed to test whether signatures of past pathogen exposure could be identified by cataloging public T cell receptors. The later analysis used no new phenotypic data to find candidate immune exposures, relying instead on TCR beta sequences and their occurrence across donors. All discovery cohort repertoires had been generated using a single sequencing platform. An early release that covered fewer than 800 HLA-typed donors contained about 300 gigabases of sequencing data and some 87 million unique TCR sequences. Donor age, sex, ethnicity and CMV serostatus were collected together with the repertoire data. The T cell repertoires of 666 subjects were profiled by immunosequencing and related to cytomegalovirus serostatus. HLA typing included class I and class II loci at four-digit resolution. Across roughly 420 genotyped donors of the cohort, an average of approximately 200,000 unique TCR beta nucleotide sequences per donor were sequenced, and roughly 20% of those sequences were non-productive. Of the roughly 430 genotyped donors, around 81% fell in the genetic ancestry cluster associated with self-reported Caucasian donors. Genome-wide SNP genotypes for about 55% of the roughly 670 donors were used in a later genetic analysis, which treated that subset as a discovery cohort. To study patterns of TCR occurrence, a later analysis re-analyzed previously published TCR beta repertoires from 650 to 750 donors and added high-resolution HLA genotyping. An earlier analysis of several hundred of the donors applied high-throughput TCR beta sequencing to assess whether each TCR beta V gene segment acted as functional or pseudogenic. In addition to the first cohort of roughly 670 subjects, a separate validation cohort of 130 or so different subjects was used. Four to six DR-DQ haplotypes were handled as single units for association and clustering, since linkage in the cohort was strong. The number of typed donors differed by locus: about 629-630 for A, B, C, DRB1 and DQB1; some 500 for DQA1; about 600 for DPA1; and approximately 450 for DPB1. The study combined high-throughput TCR immunosequencing, statistical association of individual TCRs with disease status, and machine learning to predict cytomegalovirus infection status.

Study-level results and caveats: In a later analysis, some 18,000 TCR beta sequences were associated with specific HLA alleles at a false discovery rate of 0.05. In a later genetic analysis, a missense DCLRE1C variant was associated with V-gene and J-gene trimming of TCR beta chains, and the association was replicated in an independent cohort. A later analysis found that HLA-associated TCR beta chains were more clonally expanded and had lower generation probabilities than equally common non-associated chains. In this cohort, only TCR beta chains were sequenced, and detectable features were limited by the absence of alpha or paired-chain data. According to a later analysis, TCR association rates differed among HLA loci, with DRB1 alleles showing the most associated TCRs and HLA-C alleles showing the fewest. Some IMGT-functional V segments, including TRBV6-2 and TRBV6-3, could not be told apart with the 87-base-pair reads, so those segments were excluded. Broadly in line with IMGT annotations, most TCR beta V segments showed up in productive rearrangements about 90% or about 30% of the time in an earlier analysis of 450 to 750 of the donors. According to the authors, the approach could potentially be generalized to other disease states and immunological phenotypes. A further reported finding was that TCR beta sequences accurately predicted the HLA-A and HLA-B alleles for most subjects in the first cohort. In both the original and validation cohorts, the classifier was reported to diagnose cytomegalovirus status with high specificity and sensitivity. Across donors, most TCR sequences were observed very rarely, whereas some public TCRs were present in many individuals. In a later analysis, most CMV-associated TCR beta chains were found to appear HLA-restricted, with HLA associations seemingly driven largely by CMV exposure. A cluster of highly shared sequence variants was judged likely to represent a technical artifact of the sequencing pipeline. Because counts were too low, about 17 rarely observed V segments, including chromosome 9 orphons, were excluded from the earlier analysis of 587 of the donors. A few of the identified cytomegalovirus-associated TCR beta chains were confirmed in vitro to be specific for cytomegalovirus antigens. Sequencing depth was assumed to be roughly uniform across donors in the presence/absence analyses, though that assumption may not hold. In the study, approximately 160 TCR beta chains were listed as associated with cytomegalovirus. When HLA alleles, especially DR and DQ, strongly co-occurred, TCR associations were difficult to assign to individual alleles. Correlated functional status among segregating V segments might be attributable to linkage disequilibrium, but an unknown experimental factor could not be ruled out. The only immune exposure information available for the cohort was CMV serostatus. Because HLA typing was missing for some donors at each locus, association tests included only the typed subset. According to a later genetic analysis, donors in an Asian-associated ancestry cluster had fewer N-insertions in productive TCRs than the approximately 710-donor mean. A later analysis reported that several top co-occurrence clusters appeared linked to parvovirus B19, influenza, CMV and Epstein-Barr virus.

As for this clone: Its antigen is still unknown. Base quality data are lacking; no much larger clone is found one base away.

The cohort consisted of hundreds of healthy bone marrow donors. All cohort members were sampled while nominally healthy, although unrecorded immune exposures were likely present. The donor was CMV seronegative and belonged to the group of 350 or so seronegative cohort members. Every donor gave a peripheral blood sample, and the peripheral blood mononuclear cells from that sample were used for TCR beta sequencing. Genomic DNA was extracted from the blood cell samples with the Qiagen DNeasy Blood Extraction Kit. CDR3 length: 15 amino acids, cysteine to phenylalanine. This entry keeps only the CDR3 DNA: 45 bases, framed from base 1. Trimming takes 3 bases from V and 3 bases from J, and the germline ends sit 12 bases apart. Reading the germline V gene gives CDR1 MGHDK and CDR2 SYGVNS. The library came from the immunoSEQ multiplex PCR assay. A mixture of 60 forward primers for TCR Vbeta segments and 13 reverse primers for TCR Jbeta segments was used in the multiplex PCR. The CDR3 region of rearranged TCR beta genes was amplified from genomic DNA by a multiplex PCR assay. Amplified TCR beta libraries were sequenced as 87-base-pair reads on the Illumina HiSeq System. Processing in the source paper ran as follows. A later analysis tallied about 77 million unique TCR beta chains across the 700 or so repertoires, and roughly 11 million of those chains were shared by two or more donors. Raw reads were error-corrected and collapsed into unique sequences by a nearest-neighbor algorithm in which closely related sequences were merged to remove PCR and sequencing errors. Alignment of CDR3 sequences to IMGT reference sequences was used to assign V, D and J gene segments. Each retained sequence needed at least a six-nucleotide match to both a V gene segment and a J gene segment. A rearrangement counted as productive if the CDR3 had no stop codons and remained in frame with V and J, and every other rearrangement counted as non-productive. Following IMGT convention, CDR3 was defined as the stretch from the second conserved V-encoded cysteine to the conserved J-encoded phenylalanine. The earlier analysis of about 530 of the donors excluded any sequence lacking an unambiguous match to a single V gene segment. In an earlier analysis of around 590 of the donors, a V segment was called functional when productive rearrangements were above 56.7%, and segregating when the standard deviation between donors exceeded 5%. A statistical classification framework was developed to diagnose cytomegalovirus status using the catalog of TCR beta chain sequences. A later analysis assigned V and J genes by comparing TCR nucleotide sequences with IMGT/GENE-DB human TR gene sequences. Using the TCRdist pipeline, a later analysis assigned CDR3 sequences along with most-parsimonious VDJ recombination scenarios. In a later analysis, each TCR beta chain was defined by its CDR3 amino acid sequence together with its V-gene family, and reads lacking a unique V-gene family were excluded. To address suspected cross-contamination and a sequencing artifact, a later analysis removed a few hundred highly shared, low-generation-probability nucleotide sequences. In a later analysis, a clonal expansion index for each public chain was calculated from normalized within-repertoire ranks of inferred template counts. In a later analysis, generation probabilities were computed using a VDJ recombination model fitted to out-of-frame rearrangements, and the results were checked against IGoR. Hypergeometric tests were used in a later analysis to score TCR-TCR, TCR-HLA and TCR-CMV co-occurrence, with a repertoire-size bias correction applied to the TCR pairs. To estimate false discovery rates, a later analysis permuted the HLA or CMV assignments 20 times. A later analysis grouped co-occurring TCRs with DBSCAN, adding TCRdist sequence similarity when clustering within HLA-allele-positive subsets. For co-occurrence clustering, repertoires with fewer than 30,000 or more than 120,000 public chains were excluded, along with roughly five repertoires with anomalous nucleotide sharing. In TCRdb, the immuneACCESS table is reduced to in-frame sequences with V and J assigned. These tables do not hold every clone; where another copy was compared, an unresolved V gene accounts for under half, and the others remain unexplained. For V, J and clone size, that table is used; D and trimming come from the DNA. The sample has 160,000 or so clones on record, around 84% of them singletons. The ten top clones hold more than 1.5% of the sample.

The specimen sequenced was PBMCs. Recombination linked TRBV25-1 to TRBJ2-1; the D gene is perhaps TRBD1, on 6 matching bases. The clonotype originates from a man aged 18-30 years in good health and CMV-seronegative. CDR3 protein: CASSERQGLYNEQFF. The sequenced DNA is TGTGCCAGCAGTGAGCGGCAGGGGCTCTACAATGAGCAGTTCTTC.